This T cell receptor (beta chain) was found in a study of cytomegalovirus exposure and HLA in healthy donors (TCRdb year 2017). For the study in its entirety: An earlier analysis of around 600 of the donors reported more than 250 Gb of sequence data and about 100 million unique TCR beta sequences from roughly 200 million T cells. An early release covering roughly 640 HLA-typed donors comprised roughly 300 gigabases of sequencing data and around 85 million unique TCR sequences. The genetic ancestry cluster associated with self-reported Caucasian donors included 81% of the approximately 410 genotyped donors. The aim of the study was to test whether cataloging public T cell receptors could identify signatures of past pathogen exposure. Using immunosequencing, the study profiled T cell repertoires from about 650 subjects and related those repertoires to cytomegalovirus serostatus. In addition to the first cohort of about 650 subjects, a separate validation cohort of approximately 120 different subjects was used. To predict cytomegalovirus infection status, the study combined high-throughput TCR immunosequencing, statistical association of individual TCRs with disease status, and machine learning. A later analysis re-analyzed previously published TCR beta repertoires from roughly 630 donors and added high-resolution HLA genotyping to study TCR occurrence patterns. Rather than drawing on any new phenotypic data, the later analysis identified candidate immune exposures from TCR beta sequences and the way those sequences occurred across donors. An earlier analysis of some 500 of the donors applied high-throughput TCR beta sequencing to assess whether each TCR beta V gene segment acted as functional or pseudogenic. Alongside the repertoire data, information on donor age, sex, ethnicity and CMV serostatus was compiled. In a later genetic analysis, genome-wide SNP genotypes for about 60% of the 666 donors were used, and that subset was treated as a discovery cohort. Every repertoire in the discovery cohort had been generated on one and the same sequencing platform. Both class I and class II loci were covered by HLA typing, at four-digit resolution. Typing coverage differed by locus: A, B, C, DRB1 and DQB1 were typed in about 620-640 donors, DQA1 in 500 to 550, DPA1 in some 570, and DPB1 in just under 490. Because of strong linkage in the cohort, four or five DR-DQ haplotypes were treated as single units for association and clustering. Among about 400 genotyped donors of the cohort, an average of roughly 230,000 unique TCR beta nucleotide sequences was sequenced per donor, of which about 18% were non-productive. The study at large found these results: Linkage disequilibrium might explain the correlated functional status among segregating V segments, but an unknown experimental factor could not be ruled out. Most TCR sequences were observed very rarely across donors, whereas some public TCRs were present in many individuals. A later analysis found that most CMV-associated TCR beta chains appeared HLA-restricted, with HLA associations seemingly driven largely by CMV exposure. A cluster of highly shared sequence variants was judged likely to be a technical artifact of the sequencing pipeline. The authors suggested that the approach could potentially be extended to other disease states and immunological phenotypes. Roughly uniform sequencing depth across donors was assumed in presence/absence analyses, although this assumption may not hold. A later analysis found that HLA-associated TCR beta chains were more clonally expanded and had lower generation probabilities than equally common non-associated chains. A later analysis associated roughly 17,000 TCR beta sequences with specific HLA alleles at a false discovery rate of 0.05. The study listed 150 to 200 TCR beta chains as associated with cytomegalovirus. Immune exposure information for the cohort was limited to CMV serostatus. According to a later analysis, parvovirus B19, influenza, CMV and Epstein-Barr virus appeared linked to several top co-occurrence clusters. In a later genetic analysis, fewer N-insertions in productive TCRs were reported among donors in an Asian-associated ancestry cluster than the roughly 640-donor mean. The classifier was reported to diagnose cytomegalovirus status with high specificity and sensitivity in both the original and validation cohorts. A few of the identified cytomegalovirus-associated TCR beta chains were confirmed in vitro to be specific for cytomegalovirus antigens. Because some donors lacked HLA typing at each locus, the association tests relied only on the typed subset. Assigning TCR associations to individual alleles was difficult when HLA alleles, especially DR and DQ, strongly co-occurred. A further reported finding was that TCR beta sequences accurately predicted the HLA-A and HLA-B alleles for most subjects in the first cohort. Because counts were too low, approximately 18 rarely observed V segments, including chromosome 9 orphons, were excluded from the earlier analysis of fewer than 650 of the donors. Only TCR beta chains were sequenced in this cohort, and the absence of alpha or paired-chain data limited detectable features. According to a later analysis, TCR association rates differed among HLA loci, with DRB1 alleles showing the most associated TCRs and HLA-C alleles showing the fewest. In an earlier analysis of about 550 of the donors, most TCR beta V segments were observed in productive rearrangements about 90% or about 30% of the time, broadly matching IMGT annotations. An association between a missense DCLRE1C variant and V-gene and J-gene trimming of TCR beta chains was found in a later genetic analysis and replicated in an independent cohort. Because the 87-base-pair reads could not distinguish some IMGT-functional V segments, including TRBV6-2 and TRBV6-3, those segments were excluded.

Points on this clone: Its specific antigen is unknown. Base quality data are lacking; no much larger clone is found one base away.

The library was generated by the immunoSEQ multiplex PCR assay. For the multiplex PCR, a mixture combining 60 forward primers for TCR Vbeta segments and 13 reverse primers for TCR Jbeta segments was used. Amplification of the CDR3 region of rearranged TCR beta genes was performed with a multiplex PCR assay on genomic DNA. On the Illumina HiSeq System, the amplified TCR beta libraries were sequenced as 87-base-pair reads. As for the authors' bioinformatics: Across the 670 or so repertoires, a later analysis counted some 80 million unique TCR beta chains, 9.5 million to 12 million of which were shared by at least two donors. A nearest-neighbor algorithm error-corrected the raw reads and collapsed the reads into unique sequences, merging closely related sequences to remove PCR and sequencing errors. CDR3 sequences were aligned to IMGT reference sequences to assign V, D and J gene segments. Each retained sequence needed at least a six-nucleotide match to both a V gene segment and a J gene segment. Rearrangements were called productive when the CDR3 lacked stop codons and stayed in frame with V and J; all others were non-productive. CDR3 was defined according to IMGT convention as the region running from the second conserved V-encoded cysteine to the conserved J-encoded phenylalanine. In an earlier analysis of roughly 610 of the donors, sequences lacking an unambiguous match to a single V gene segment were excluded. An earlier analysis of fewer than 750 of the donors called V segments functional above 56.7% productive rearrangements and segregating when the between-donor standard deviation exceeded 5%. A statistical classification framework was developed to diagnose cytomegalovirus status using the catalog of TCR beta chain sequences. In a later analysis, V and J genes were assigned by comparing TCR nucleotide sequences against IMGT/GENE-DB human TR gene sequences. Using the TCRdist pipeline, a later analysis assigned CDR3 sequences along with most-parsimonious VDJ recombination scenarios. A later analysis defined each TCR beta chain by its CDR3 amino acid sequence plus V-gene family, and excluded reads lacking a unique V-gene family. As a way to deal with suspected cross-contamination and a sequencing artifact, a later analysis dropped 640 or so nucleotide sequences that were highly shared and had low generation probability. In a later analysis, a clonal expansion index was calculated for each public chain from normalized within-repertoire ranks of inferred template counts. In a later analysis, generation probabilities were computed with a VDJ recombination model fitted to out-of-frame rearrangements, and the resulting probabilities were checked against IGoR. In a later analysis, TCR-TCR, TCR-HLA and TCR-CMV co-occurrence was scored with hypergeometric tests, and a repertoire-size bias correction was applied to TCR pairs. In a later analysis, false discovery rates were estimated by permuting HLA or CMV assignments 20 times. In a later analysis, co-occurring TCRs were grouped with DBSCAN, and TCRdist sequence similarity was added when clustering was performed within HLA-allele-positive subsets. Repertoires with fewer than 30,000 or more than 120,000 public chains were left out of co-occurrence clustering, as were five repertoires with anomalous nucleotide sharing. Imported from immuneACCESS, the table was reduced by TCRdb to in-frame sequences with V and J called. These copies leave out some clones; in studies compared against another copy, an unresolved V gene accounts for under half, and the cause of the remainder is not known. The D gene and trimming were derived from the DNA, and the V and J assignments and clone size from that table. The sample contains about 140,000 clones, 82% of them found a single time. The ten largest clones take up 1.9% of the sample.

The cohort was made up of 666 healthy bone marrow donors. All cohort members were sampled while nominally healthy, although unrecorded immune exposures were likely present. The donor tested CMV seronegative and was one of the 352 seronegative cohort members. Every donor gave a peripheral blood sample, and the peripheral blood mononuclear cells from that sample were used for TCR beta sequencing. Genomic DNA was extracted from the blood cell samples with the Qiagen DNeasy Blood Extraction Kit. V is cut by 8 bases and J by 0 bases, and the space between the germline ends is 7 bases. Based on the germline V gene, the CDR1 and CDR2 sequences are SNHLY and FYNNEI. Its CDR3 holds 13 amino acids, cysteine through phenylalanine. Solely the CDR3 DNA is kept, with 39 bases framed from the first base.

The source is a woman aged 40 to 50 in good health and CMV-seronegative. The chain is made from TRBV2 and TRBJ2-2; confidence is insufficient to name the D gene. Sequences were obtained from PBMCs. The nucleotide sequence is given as TGTGCCAGCCCGCAGACGAACACCGGGGAGCTGTTTTTT. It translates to CASPQTNTGELFF.